The TCR beta chain described here comes from a study of T cells after yellow fever vaccination. TCRdb re-called the 5' RACE reads through MiXCR, storing one row per CDR3 protein. In the table there are fewer than 350,000 distinct CDR3 sequences, 3.5% to 5% of which are singletons. Germline loops: CDR1 WNHNN, CDR2 SYGVQD (reference sequence). J was trimmed by 4 bases and V by 8 bases; bases with no gene match: 10. CDR3 length: 15 residues. This sequence was found in a man aged 18-30 years who received the YFV17D yellow fever vaccine. The sample was PBMCs, taken 15 days after the yellow fever booster vaccination. The chain uses TRBV10-1 and TRBJ1-1; 10 bases agree with TRBD1. The CDR3 reads CASRRDRGNCTEAFF. The CDR3 DNA follows: TGCGCCAGCCGCCGGGACAGGGGAAATTGCACTGAAGCTTTCTTT.